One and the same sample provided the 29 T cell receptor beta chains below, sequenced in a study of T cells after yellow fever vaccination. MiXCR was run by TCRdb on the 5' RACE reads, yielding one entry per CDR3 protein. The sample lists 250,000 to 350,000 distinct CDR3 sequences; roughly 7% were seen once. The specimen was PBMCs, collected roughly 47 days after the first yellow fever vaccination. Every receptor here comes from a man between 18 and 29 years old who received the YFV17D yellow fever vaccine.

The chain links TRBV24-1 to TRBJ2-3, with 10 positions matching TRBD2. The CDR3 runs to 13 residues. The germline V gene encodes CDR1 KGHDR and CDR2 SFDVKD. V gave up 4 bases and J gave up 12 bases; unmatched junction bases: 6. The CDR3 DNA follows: TGTGCCACCAGTGAGATTAGCGGGGGGTTACAGTATTTT. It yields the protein CATSEISGGLQYF.

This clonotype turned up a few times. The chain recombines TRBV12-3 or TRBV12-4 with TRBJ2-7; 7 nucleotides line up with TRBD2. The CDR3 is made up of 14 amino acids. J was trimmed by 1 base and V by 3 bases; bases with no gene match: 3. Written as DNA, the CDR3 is TGTGCCAGCAGTTTGTGGGGGGGTTCCTACGAGCAGTACTTC. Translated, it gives CASSLWGGSYEQYF.

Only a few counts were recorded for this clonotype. CDR3 DNA sequence: TGTGCCAGCAGCTTAGGGAGCCCGACTAGCGGGGGGGCCAATGAGCAGTTCTTC. Amino acid sequence: CASSLGSPTSGGANEQFF. V gene TRBV11-2 combines with J gene TRBJ2-1; 14 nucleotides line up with TRBD2. The CDR3 totals 18 residues. CDR1 SGHAT and CDR2 FQNNGV come from the germline V gene. V shed 1 base and J 6 bases; nucleotides not matched to a gene: 8.

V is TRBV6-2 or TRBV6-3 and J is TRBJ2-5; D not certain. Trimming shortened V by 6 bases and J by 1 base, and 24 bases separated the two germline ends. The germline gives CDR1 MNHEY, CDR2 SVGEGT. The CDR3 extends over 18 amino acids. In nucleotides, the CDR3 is TGTGCCAGCAGCCGCGTCCGCCCTTGGGTGCGGACCCAAGAGACCCAGTACTTC. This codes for CASSRVRPWVRTQETQYF.

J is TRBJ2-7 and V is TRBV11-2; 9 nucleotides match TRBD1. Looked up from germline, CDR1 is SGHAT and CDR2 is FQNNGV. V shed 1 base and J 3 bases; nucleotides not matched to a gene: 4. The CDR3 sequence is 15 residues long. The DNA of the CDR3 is TGTGCCAGCAGCTTAGGGACAGGGGCATACTACGAGCAGTACGTC. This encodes CASSLGTGAYYEQYV.

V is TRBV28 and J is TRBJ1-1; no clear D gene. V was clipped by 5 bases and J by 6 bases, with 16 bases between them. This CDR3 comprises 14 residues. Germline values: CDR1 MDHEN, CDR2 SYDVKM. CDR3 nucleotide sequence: TGTGCCAGCAGTCCCACCTGGCGCGGGTCTGAAGCTTTCTTT. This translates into CASSPTWRGSEAFF.

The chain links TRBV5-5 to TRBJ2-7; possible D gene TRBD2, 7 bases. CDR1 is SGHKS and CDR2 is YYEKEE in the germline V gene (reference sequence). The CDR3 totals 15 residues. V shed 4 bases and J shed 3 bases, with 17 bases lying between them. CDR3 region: CASSPGGGSLYEQYF. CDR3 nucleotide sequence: TGTGCCAGCAGCCCGGGCGGGGGCAGCCTCTACGAGCAGTACTTC. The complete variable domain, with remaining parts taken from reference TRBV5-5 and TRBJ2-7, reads DAGVTQSPTHLIKTRGQQVTLRCSPISGHKSVSWYQQVLGQGPQFIFQYYEKEERGRGNFPDRFSARQFPNYSSELNVNALLLGDSALYLCASSPGGGSLYEQYFGPGTRLTVT.

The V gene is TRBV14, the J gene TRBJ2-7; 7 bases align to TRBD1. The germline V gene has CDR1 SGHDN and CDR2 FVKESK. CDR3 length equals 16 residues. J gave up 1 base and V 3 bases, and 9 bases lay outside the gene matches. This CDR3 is CASSHARDRASYEQYF. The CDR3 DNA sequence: TGTGCCAGCAGCCATGCTCGAGACAGGGCATCCTACGAGCAGTACTTC.

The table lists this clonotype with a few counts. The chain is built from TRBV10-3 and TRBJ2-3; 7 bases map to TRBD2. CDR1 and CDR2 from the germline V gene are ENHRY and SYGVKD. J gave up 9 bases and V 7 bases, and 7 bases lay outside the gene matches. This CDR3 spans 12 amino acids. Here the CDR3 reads CAINGGGGTQYF. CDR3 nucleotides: TGTGCCATCAATGGGGGGGGTGGAACGCAGTATTTT.

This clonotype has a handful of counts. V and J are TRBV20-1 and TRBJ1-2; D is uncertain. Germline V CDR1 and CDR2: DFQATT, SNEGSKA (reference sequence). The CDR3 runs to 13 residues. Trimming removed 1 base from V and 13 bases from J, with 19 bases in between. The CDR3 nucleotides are TGCAGTGCTAGAGTCCCGGGAGTCCAAAAGGGCACCTTC. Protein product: CSARVPGVQKGTF.

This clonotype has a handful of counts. CDR3 amino acids: CASSLSGSSGNTIYF. For the CDR3, the DNA is TGCGCCAGCAGCTTGTCGGGCAGCTCTGGAAACACCATATATTTT. This rearrangement joins TRBV5-1 to TRBJ1-3, with D unclear. The CDR3 runs to 15 residues. Trimming took off 1 base at V and 0 bases at J, with 8 bases between the two ends. The germline V gene encodes CDR1 SGHRS and CDR2 YFSETQ. The full variable domain, its missing parts supplied by reference TRBV5-1 and TRBJ1-3, is KAGVTQTPRYLIKTRGQQVTLSCSPISGHRSVSWYQQTPGQGLQFLFEYFSETQRNKGNFPGRFSGRQFSNSRSEMNVSTLELGDSALYLCASSLSGSSGNTIYFGEGSWLTVV.

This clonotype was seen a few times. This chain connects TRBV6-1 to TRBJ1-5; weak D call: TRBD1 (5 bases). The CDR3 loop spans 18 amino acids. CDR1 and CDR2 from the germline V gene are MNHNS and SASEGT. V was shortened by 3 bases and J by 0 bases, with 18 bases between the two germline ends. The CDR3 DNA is TGTGCCAGCAGTGATGGGGCAGTTTCCCTTTATAGCAATCAGCCCCAGCATTTT. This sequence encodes CASSDGAVSLYSNQPQHF.

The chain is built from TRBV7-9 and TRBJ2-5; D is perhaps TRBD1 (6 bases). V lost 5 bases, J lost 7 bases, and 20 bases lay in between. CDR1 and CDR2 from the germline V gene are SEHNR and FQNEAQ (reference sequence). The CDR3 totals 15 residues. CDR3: CASSRPDQGRGTQYF. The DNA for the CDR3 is TGTGCCAGCAGCAGGCCCGACCAGGGGAGAGGGACCCAGTACTTC. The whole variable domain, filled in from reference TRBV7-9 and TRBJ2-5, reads DTGVSQNPRHKITKRGQNVTFRCDPISEHNRLYWYRQTLGQGPEFLTYFQNEAQLEKSRLLSDRFSAERPKGSFSTLEIQRTEQGDSAMYLCASSRPDQGRGTQYFGPGTRLLVL.

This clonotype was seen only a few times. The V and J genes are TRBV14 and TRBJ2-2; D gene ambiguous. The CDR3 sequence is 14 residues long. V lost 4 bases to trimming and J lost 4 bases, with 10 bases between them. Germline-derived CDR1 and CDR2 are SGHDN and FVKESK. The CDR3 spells CASSLVQTTGELFF. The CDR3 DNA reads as TGTGCCAGCAGCCTCGTCCAGACCACCGGGGAGCTGTTTTTT.

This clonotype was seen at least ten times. The CDR3 reads CSVDGPGQGEETQYF. The DNA for the CDR3 is TGCAGCGTTGATGGCCCGGGACAGGGGGAAGAGACCCAGTACTTC. The chain recombines TRBV29-1 with TRBJ2-5; 11 bases map to TRBD1. This CDR3 comprises 15 residues. V was clipped by 3 bases and J by 3 bases; unmatched bases: 6. Germline values: CDR1 SQVTM, CDR2 ANQGSEA.

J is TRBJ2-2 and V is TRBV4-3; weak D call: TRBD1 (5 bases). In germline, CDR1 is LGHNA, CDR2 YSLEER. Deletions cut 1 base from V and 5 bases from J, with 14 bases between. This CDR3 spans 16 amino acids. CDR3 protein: CASSQGRPGKTGELFF. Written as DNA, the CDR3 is TGCGCCAGCAGCCAAGGAAGACCAGGGAAAACCGGGGAGCTGTTTTTT.

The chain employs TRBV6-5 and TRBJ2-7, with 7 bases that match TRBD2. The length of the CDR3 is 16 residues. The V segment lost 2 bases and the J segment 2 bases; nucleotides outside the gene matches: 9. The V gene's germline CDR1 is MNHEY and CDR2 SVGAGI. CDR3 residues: CASSYVNGGLTYEQYF. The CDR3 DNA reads TGTGCCAGCAGTTACGTCAACGGGGGGTTAACCTACGAGCAGTACTTC.

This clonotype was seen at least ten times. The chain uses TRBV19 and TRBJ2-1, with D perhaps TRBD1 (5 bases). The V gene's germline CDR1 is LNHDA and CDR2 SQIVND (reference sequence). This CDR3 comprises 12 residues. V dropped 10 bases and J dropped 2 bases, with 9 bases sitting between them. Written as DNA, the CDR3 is TGTGCCACTACGACAGCCTACAATGAGCAGTTCTTC. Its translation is CATTTAYNEQFF.

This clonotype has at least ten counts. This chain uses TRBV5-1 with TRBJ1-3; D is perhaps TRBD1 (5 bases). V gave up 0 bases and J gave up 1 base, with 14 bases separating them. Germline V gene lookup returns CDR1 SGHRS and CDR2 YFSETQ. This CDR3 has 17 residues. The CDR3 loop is CASSLEGVRRSGNTIYF. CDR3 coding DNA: TGCGCCAGCAGCTTGGAAGGGGTGCGCCGGTCTGGAAACACCATATATTTT. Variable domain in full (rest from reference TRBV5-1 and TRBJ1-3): KAGVTQTPRYLIKTRGQQVTLSCSPISGHRSVSWYQQTPGQGLQFLFEYFSETQRNKGNFPGRFSGRQFSNSRSEMNVSTLELGDSALYLCASSLEGVRRSGNTIYFGEGSWLTVV.

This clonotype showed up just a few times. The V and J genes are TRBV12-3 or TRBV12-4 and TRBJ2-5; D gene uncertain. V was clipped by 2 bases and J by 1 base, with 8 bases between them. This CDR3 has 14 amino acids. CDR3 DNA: TGTGCCAGCAGTTTAACAGCGACCCAAGAGACCCAGTACTTC. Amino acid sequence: CASSLTATQETQYF.

This CDR3 is CASSFRDYQGDTQYF. The CDR3 region has the DNA TGCGCCAGCAGCTTTCGAGACTACCAGGGGGATACGCAGTATTTT. The V gene is TRBV5-1, the J gene TRBJ2-3; D perhaps matches TRBD1 (6 bases). Germline CDR1 and CDR2: SGHRS and YFSETQ. The CDR3 extends over 15 amino acids. Trimming took 2 bases from V and 6 from J, leaving 16 bases between them.

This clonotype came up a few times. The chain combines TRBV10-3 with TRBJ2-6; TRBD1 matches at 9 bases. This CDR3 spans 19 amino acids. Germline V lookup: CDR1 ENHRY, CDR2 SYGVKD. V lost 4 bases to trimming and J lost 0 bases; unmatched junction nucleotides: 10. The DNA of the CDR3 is TGTGCCATCAGTGGGCTAATCGGGACAGGGCTCTCTGGGGCCAACGTCCTGACTTTC. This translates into CAISGLIGTGLSGANVLTF.

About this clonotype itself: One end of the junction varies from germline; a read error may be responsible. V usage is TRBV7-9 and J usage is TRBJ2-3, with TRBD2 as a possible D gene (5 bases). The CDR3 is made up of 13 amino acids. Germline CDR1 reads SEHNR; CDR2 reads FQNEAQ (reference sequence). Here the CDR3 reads CASSLESGTVSKF. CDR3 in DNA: TGTGCCAGCAGCTTAGAGAGCGGTACTGTGTCTAAATTT.

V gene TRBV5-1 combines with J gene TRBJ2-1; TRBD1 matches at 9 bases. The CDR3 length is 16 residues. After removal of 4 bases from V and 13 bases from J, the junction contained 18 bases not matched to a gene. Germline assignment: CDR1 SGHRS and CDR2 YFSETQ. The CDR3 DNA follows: TGCGCCAGCAGCCCGCAATCCCCTGGACAGGGGAATATTCAGTTCTTC. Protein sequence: CASSPQSPGQGNIQFF.

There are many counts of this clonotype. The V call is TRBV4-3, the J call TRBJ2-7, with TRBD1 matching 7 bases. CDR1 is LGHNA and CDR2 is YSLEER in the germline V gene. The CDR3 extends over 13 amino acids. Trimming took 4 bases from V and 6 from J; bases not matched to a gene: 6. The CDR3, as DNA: TGCGCCAGCAGCCCGATCTCAGGGGGCGAGCAGTACTTC. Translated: CASSPISGGEQYF.

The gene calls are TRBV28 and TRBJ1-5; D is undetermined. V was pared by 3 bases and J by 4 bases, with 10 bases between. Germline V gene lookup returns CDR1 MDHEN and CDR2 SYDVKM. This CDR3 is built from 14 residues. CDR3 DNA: TGTGCCAGCAGTTTCCCCGGCGGGAATCAGCCCCAGCATTTT. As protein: CASSFPGGNQPQHF.

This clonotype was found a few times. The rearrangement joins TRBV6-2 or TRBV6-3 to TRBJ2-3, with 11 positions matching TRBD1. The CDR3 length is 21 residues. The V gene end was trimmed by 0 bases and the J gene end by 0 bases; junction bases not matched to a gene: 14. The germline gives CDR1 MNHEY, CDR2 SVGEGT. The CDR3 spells CASSYSIGTGGDRGSTDTQYF. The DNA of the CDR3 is TGTGCCAGCAGTTACTCGATTGGGACAGGGGGGGATAGAGGAAGCACAGATACGCAGTATTTT.

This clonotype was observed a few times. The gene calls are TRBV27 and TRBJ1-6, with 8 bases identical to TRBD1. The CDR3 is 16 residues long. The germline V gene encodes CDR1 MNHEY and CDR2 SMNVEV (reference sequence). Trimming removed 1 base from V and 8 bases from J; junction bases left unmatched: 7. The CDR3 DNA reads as TGTGCCAGCAGTTTATACCCGGGACAGGATTATTCACCCCTCCACTTT. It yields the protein CASSLYPGQDYSPLHF.

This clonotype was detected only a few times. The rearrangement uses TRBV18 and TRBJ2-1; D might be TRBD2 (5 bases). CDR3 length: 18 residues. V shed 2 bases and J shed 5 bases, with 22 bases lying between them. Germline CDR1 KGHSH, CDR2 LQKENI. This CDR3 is CASSPGLARARRNNEQFF. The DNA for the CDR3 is TGTGCCAGCTCACCAGGGCTGGCGCGGGCCCGCAGGAACAATGAGCAGTTCTTC.